This TCR beta chain was documented in a study of long-term antiretroviral therapy in people with HIV. Concerning this clone itself: No antigen is known for it.

General study points: Repertoire composition at all time points was dominated by clones that had expanded before ART.

CDR1 and CDR2 from the germline V gene are SEHNR and FQNEAQ (reference sequence). The CDR3 is 15 amino acids. Germline trimming cut 8 bases from V and 4 bases from J; bases unmatched to any gene: 12. Sequencing relied on immunoSEQ assay v3.0, run at survey level. Clones were read by immunoSEQ multiplex PCR, and TCRdb kept only the in-frame ones, dropping some. The sample records roughly 16,000 clones, roughly 95% being singletons. Sequenced here: unsorted PBMCs, sampled approximately 11 years after starting antiretroviral therapy. The chain couples TRBV7-9 to TRBJ2-3, with 7 positions matching TRBD2. The source is a man younger than 40 with HIV. The CDR3 DNA is TGTGCCAGCCGGACGCGGGACTATAGTCCAGATACGCAGTATTTT. Translated, it gives CASRTRDYSPDTQYF.